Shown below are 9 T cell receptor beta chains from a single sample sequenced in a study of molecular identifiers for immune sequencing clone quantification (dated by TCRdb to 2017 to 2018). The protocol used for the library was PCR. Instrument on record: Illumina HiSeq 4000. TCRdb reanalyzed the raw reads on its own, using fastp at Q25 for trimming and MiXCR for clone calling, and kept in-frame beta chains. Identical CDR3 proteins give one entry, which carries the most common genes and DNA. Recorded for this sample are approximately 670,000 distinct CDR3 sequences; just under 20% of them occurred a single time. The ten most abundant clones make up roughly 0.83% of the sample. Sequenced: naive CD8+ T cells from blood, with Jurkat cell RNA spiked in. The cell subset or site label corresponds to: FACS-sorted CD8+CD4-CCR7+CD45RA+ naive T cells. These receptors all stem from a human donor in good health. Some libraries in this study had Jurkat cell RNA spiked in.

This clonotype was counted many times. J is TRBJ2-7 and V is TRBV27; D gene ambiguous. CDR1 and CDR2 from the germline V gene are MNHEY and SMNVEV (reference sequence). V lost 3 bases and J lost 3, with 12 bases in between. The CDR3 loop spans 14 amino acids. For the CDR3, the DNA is TGTGCCAGCAGTTTGGCGCCCAAGGGCTACGAGCAGTACTTC. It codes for CASSLAPKGYEQYF.

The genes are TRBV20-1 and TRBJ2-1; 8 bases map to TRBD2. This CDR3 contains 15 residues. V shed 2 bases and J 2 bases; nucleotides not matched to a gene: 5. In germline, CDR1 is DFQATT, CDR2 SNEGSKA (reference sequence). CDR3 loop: CSARTGTSPYNEQFF. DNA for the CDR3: TGCAGTGCTAGAACCGGGACTAGTCCCTACAATGAGCAGTTCTTC.

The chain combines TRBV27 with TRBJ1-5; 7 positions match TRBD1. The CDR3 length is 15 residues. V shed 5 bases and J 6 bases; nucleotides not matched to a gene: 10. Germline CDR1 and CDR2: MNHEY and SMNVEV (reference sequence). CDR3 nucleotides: TGTGCCAGCAGTAGACAGGGAACGGGGGGTCAGCCCCAGCATTTT. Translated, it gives CASSRQGTGGQPQHF.

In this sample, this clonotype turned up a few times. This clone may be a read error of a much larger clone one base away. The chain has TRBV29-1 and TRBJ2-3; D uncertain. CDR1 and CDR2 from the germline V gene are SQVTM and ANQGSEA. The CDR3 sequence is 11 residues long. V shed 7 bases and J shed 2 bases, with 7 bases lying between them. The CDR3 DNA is TGCAGCGGAGGTTACACAGATACGCAGTATTTT. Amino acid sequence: CSGGYTDTQYF.

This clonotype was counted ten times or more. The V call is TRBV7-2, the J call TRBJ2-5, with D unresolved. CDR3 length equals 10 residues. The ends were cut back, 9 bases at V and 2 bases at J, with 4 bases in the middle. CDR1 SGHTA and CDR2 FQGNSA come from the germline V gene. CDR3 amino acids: CARGQETQYF. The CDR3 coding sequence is TGTGCCAGGGGTCAAGAGACCCAGTACTTC. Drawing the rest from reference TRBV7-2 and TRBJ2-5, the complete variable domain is GAGVSQSPSNKVTEKGKDVELRCDPISGHTALYWYRQSLGQGLEFLIYFQGNSAPDKSGLPSDRFSAERTGGSVSTLTIQRTQQEDSAVYLCARGQETQYFGPGTRLLVL.

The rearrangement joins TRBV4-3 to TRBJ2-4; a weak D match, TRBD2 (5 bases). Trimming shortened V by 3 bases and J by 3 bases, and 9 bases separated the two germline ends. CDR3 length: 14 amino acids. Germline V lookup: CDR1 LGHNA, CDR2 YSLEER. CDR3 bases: TGCGCCAGCAGCCATGGCCGGGGCAAAAACATTCAGTACTTC. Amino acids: CASSHGRGKNIQYF.

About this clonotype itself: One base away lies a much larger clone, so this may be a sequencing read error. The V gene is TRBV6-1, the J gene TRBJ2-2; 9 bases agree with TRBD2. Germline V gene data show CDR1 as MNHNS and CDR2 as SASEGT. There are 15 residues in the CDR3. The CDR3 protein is CACSEWRGGTGELFF. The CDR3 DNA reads TGTGCCTGCAGTGAATGGCGGGGGGGCACCGGGGAGCTGTTTTTT.

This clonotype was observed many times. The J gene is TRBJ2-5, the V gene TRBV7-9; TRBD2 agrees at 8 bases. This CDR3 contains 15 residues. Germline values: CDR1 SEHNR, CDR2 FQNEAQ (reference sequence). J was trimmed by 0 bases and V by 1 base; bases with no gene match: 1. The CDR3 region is CASSLVAGNQETQYF. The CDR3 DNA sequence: TGTGCCAGCAGCTTAGTAGCGGGGAACCAAGAGACCCAGTACTTC.

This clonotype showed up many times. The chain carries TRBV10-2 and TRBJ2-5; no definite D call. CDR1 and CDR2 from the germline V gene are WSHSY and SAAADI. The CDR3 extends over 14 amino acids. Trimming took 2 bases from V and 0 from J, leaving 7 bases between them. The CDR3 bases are TGCGCCAGCAGTGAGAGGAGAGACCAAGAGACCCAGTACTTC. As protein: CASSERRDQETQYF.